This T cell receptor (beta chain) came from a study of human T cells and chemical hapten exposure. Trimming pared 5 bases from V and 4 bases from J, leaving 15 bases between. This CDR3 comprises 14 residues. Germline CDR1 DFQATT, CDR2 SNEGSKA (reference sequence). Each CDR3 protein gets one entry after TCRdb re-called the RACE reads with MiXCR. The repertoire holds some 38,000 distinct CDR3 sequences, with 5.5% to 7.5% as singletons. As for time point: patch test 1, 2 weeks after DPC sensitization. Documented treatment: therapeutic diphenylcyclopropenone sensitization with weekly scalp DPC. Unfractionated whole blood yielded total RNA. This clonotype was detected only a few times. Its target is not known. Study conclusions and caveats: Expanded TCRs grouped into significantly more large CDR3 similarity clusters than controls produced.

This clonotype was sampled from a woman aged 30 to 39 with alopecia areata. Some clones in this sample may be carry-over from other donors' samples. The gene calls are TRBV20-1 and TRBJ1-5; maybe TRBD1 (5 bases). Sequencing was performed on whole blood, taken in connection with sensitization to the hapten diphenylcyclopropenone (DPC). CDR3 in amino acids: CSARRQNDNQPQHF. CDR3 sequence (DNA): TGCAGTGCTCGCCGACAGAACGATAATCAGCCCCAGCATTTT.